The rows below give T cell receptor beta chains drawn from one sample of a study of blood T cell repertoires in COVID-19. The data were produced by immunoSEQ multiplex PCR, yet TCRdb's version contains in-frame clones alone and is incomplete. The table records more than 250,000 clones, about 82% of them present only once. Sequencing was done on a sample of peripheral blood. The receptors originated from a woman aged 45 to 65 with acute or convalescent COVID-19. The CDR3 runs from the conserved cysteine through the conserved F or W. D genes are given only for firm matches. The size field is filled for only some rows; it gives once, few, many or a size class.

J gene	CDR3 length	clone size	D gene	V gene	CDR3 DNA	CDR3 protein
TRBJ2-7	15	NA	TRBD1	TRBV5-1	TGCGCCAGCAGCTCCTCTCCGGGACAGATCTACGAGCAGTACTTC	CASSSSPGQIYEQYF
TRBJ1-2	15	NA	NA	TRBV7-2	TGTGCCAGCAGCCTTAGAACAGGGACCAACTATGGCTACACCTTC	CASSLRTGTNYGYTF
TRBJ2-7	18	NA	TRBD1	TRBV7-9	TGTGCCAGCAGCTTAGCTTGGGACAGGGACCCCAATCCCTACGAGCAGTACTTC	CASSLAWDRDPNPYEQYF
TRBJ1-1	14	NA	NA	TRBV27	TGTGCCAGCAGACAACAGGGAATCAGCGCTGAAGCTTTCTTT	CASRQQGISAEAFF
TRBJ1-5	13	once	TRBD1	TRBV19	TGTGCCACCGCGGACAGGATTAATCAGCCCCAGCATTTT	CATADRINQPQHF
TRBJ1-2	16	NA	NA	TRBV7-3	TGTGCCAGCAGCTTAGGAGTCACAATTGAGCCCTATGGCTACACCTTC	CASSLGVTIEPYGYTF
TRBJ2-3	14	once	NA	TRBV27	TGTGCCAGCAGTTTGCGGGGTTACACAGATACGCAGTATTTT	CASSLRGYTDTQYF
TRBJ1-1	15	NA	TRBD1	TRBV28	TGTGCCAGCAGTTTATATCAGACAGGGCCAGTTGAAGCTTTCTTT	CASSLYQTGPVEAFF
TRBJ2-7	13	NA	TRBD2	TRBV10-2	TGCGCCAGCAGCACTAGCGGGGGTTACGAGCAGTACTTC	CASSTSGGYEQYF
TRBJ2-1	15	NA	NA	TRBV11-2	TGTGCCAGCAGCTCCAGGGGCCTCGATATCAATGAGCAGTTCTTC	CASSSRGLDINEQFF
TRBJ1-2	13	NA	NA	TRBV28	TGTGCCAGCAGCCCCCGACAGGTCTATGGCTACACCTTC	CASSPRQVYGYTF
TRBJ2-5	13	NA	NA	TRBV7-3	TGTGCCAGCAGCTTATTAACGGTAGAGACCCAGTACTTC	CASSLLTVETQYF
TRBJ2-2	15	NA	TRBD1	TRBV6-5	TGTGCCAGCAGTTATTCCCGGACAGGGGACCGGGAGCTGTTTTTT	CASSYSRTGDRELFF
TRBJ2-2	14	once	NA	TRBV7-2	TGTGCCAGCAGCCGGGACTTAACCACCGGGGAGCTGTTTTTT	CASSRDLTTGELFF
TRBJ2-7	17	once	NA	TRBV4-2	TGTGCCAGCAGCCAAGGTAGGGGGAGATCGGTCTTTTACGAGCAGTACTTC	CASSQGRGRSVFYEQYF
TRBJ1-6	15	NA	NA	TRBV5-1	TGCGCCAGCCAAGGACAGATAGGGGATAATTCACCCCTCCACTTT	CASQGQIGDNSPLHF
TRBJ2-1	17	NA	NA	TRBV6-2/TRBV6-3	TGTGCCAGCACCCCCAGGAGGGGGGGAAATATGTACAATGAGCAGTTCTTC	CASTPRRGGNMYNEQFF
TRBJ2-3	14	NA	TRBD2	TRBV5-4	TGTGCCAGCAGCTTGTCGGCTAGCGGGGATACGCAGTATTTT	CASSLSASGDTQYF
TRBJ2-1	18	NA	NA	TRBV9	TGTGCCAGCAGCGGAGCCCCGAGGGTCTGGCAAACTTACAATGAGCAGTTCTTC	CASSGAPRVWQTYNEQFF
TRBJ1-1	12	NA	NA	TRBV19	TGTGCCAGTAGGCGACAGTCCGGCGAAGCTTTCTTT	CASRRQSGEAFF
TRBJ2-7	14	NA	TRBD2	TRBV7-2	TGTGCCAGCAGACTAGCGGGAGGGCCTGGCGAGCAGTACTTC	CASRLAGGPGEQYF
TRBJ2-7	16	once	TRBD2	TRBV6-5	TGTGCCAGCAGTTACCCGACTAGCGGGATCACCTACGAGCAGTACTTC	CASSYPTSGITYEQYF
TRBJ2-3	16	NA	TRBD2	TRBV6-4	TGTGCCAGCAGTTGGACTAGCGGGAGGGCCCGGGATACGCAGTATTTT	CASSWTSGRARDTQYF
TRBJ2-1	15	NA	TRBD2	TRBV9	TGTGCCAGCAGCCAGTCTAGCGGTCTGAACAATGAGCAGTTCTTC	CASSQSSGLNNEQFF
TRBJ2-3	14	NA	NA	TRBV6-2/TRBV6-3	TGTGCCAGCAGTGGTAACAGGGCCACAGATACGCAGTATTTT	CASSGNRATDTQYF
TRBJ2-4	17	NA	NA	TRBV28	TGTGCCAGCACCCCTCGGGGAAAGGGTGGGACCAAAAACATTCAGTACTTC	CASTPRGKGGTKNIQYF
TRBJ2-2	14	NA	NA	TRBV6-6	TGTGCCAGCGGCGGACTAAATGGGGCCGGGGAGCTGTTTTTT	CASGGLNGAGELFF
TRBJ1-5	13	NA	TRBD1	TRBV3-1/TRBV3-2	TGTGCCAGCAGTGACAGGGTTGGCCAGCCCCAGCATTTT	CASSDRVGQPQHF
TRBJ2-1	16	NA	TRBD2	TRBV11-3	TGTGCCAGCAGCCCGGGGACTAGCGGGGAATACAATGAGCAGTTCTTC	CASSPGTSGEYNEQFF